The 21 T cell receptor beta chains in this list originate from one sample, sequenced in a study of blood T cells in healthy people across ages. A second PCR, run for roughly 7 to 12 cycles, used a sample-barcoded 5' primer plus a J-beta primer mix. Each CDR3 protein is one row after TCRdb ran MiXCR on the 5' RACE reads. Of 1.2 million to 1.5 million distinct CDR3 sequences listed, approximately 59% are singletons. Sequencing used blood. Source of these receptors: a man between 18 and 35 years old in good health.

The chain couples TRBV5-1 to TRBJ2-5, with a weak D call TRBD2 (5 bases). The V and J ends lost 4 bases and 1 base respectively, with 14 bases between them. This CDR3 is built from 15 residues. CDR1 and CDR2 (germline): SGHRS, YFSETQ. CDR3 sequence (DNA): TGCGCCAGCAGCACATCTAGCTATACCCAAGAGACCCAGTACTTC. It yields the protein CASSTSSYTQETQYF.

V and J are TRBV5-1 and TRBJ2-7; 9 nucleotides align to TRBD1. CDR3 size: 17 residues. The V segment lost 0 bases and the J segment 0 bases; nucleotides outside the gene matches: 7. Germline CDR1 SGHRS, CDR2 YFSETQ. CDR3 coding DNA: TGCGCCAGCAGCTTGGCTATGGGACAGGGCGTCTCCTACGAGCAGTACTTC. Translating gives CASSLAMGQGVSYEQYF.

The rearrangement links TRBV11-1 to TRBJ2-3; D may be TRBD2 (5 bases). The CDR3 covers 14 residues. CDR1 is SGHAT, CDR2 FQDESV, per germline (reference sequence). V lost 2 bases and J lost 3, with 9 bases in between. DNA for the CDR3: TGTGCCAGCAGCTTATACGGGAAAACAGATACGCAGTATTTT. This encodes CASSLYGKTDTQYF. The variable domain in full, with the rest retrieved from reference TRBV11-1 and TRBJ2-3, is EAEVAQSPRYKITEKSQAVAFWCDPISGHATLYWYRQILGQGPELLVQFQDESVVDDSQLPKDRFSAERLKGVDSTLKIQPAELGDSAMYLCASSLYGKTDTQYFGPGTRLTVL.

This clonotype was observed a handful of times. The V and J genes are TRBV20-1 and TRBJ2-4; D might be TRBD1 or TRBD2, each matching 6 bases. Germline lookup yields CDR1 DFQATT and CDR2 SNEGSKA (reference sequence). Trimming cost V 0 bases and J 13 bases, with 16 bases left between them. CDR3 length: 13 amino acids. The CDR3 loop reads CSARERGAQEQYF. The CDR3 DNA follows: TGCAGTGCTAGAGAGAGGGGGGCGCAAGAGCAGTACTTC.

The CDR3 DNA is TGCGCCAGCAGCTTGGATCCCTACAACAATGAGCAGTTCTTC. Protein sequence: CASSLDPYNNEQFF. This rearrangement joins TRBV5-1 to TRBJ2-1; no definite D call. This CDR3 is 14 amino acids long. Germline V gene lookup returns CDR1 SGHRS and CDR2 YFSETQ. Trimming stripped 0 bases from V and 5 bases from J, with 9 bases between. The full variable domain, completed using reference TRBV5-1 and TRBJ2-1, is KAGVTQTPRYLIKTRGQQVTLSCSPISGHRSVSWYQQTPGQGLQFLFEYFSETQRNKGNFPGRFSGRQFSNSRSEMNVSTLELGDSALYLCASSLDPYNNEQFFGPGTRLTVL.

The V gene is TRBV4-1, the J gene TRBJ2-2, with a weak D call TRBD2 (5 bases). V lost 5 bases to trimming and J lost 6 bases, with 13 bases between them. Looked up from germline, CDR1 is MGHRA and CDR2 is YSYEKL. The CDR3 spans 14 residues. CDR3 sequence (DNA): TGCGCCAGCAGCAAGGACTCCCCCCCCGGGGAGCTGTTTTTT. This translates into CASSKDSPPGELFF.

This clonotype was observed a single time. The V call is TRBV25-1, the J call TRBJ1-6, with 11 bases aligning to TRBD1. Germline CDR1 reads MGHDK; CDR2 reads SYGVNS. The CDR3 contains 17 residues. V lost 1 base to trimming and J lost 10 bases; unmatched junction nucleotides: 9. CDR3 region: CASSELDRGLFESPLHF. The CDR3 DNA sequence: TGTGCCAGCAGTGAATTGGACAGGGGGCTATTTGAATCACCCCTCCACTTT.

This clonotype has only one observation. The chain couples TRBV7-2 to TRBJ2-7, with a possible D match to TRBD1 (5 bases). The CDR3 runs to 14 residues. Trimming shortened V by 3 bases and J by 6 bases, and 15 bases separated the two germline ends. In germline, CDR1 is SGHTA, CDR2 FQGNSA. The CDR3 protein is CASSLNAWGGEQYF. The CDR3, as DNA: TGTGCCAGCAGCTTGAACGCTTGGGGCGGCGAGCAGTACTTC.

The rearrangement links TRBV29-1 to TRBJ2-3; 10 nucleotides align to TRBD1. V was pared by 6 bases and J by 1 base, with 10 bases of the junction left unmatched. CDR1 is SQVTM and CDR2 is ANQGSEA in the germline V gene. The CDR3 sequence is 16 residues long. This chain's CDR3 is CSVSETGGFGTDTQYF. For the CDR3, the DNA is TGCAGCGTATCCGAGACAGGGGGCTTTGGCACAGATACGCAGTATTTT.

The count of this clonotype is one. This chain joins TRBV6-5 and TRBJ1-6; the D is unclear. The V gene's germline CDR1 is MNHEY and CDR2 SVGAGI. This CDR3 spans 13 amino acids. Trimming removed 7 bases from V and 8 bases from J, with 12 bases in between. As DNA, the CDR3 is TGTGCCAGCAAAAAGGGTTTGGATTCACCCCTCCACTTT. Amino acid sequence: CASKKGLDSPLHF.

On this clonotype itself: The germline gene is not matched at one end of the junction; a read error may be the cause. The chain couples TRBV9 to TRBJ1-4; D is uncertain. The CDR3 contains 14 residues. Germline V gene sequence: CDR1 SGDLS, CDR2 YYNGEE. DNA for the CDR3: TGTACCAGCAGCTCAAGGGAGGCTAATGAAAAACTGTTTTTT. It encodes CTSSSREANEKLFF.

This clonotype came up a few times. The chain joins TRBV20-1 to TRBJ2-1; weak D call: TRBD1 (6 bases). CDR1 is DFQATT, CDR2 SNEGSKA, per germline (reference sequence). Deletions cut 0 bases from V and 0 bases from J, with 9 bases between. This CDR3 spans 15 amino acids. The CDR3 region has the DNA TGCAGTGCTAGAGATCCCAGGGGCTCCTACAATGAGCAGTTCTTC. Its translation is CSARDPRGSYNEQFF.

The chain has TRBV7-9 and TRBJ2-1; TRBD2 matches 7 bases. The V gene end was trimmed by 5 bases and the J gene end by 7 bases; junction bases not matched to a gene: 11. The germline gives CDR1 SEHNR, CDR2 FQNEAQ (reference sequence). The CDR3 runs to 15 residues. The CDR3 loop reads CASSPYDGAGNEQFF. DNA of the CDR3: TGTGCCAGCAGCCCCTACGACGGAGCGGGGAATGAGCAGTTCTTC.

The chain employs TRBV27 and TRBJ2-7; no firm D call. The CDR3 spans 11 residues. V was cut by 11 bases and J by 2 bases, with 10 bases left in between. Germline CDR1 MNHEY, CDR2 SMNVEV (reference sequence). The CDR3 region has the DNA TGTGCCGCTGGCAGCGCCTACGAGCAGTACTTC. As protein: CAAGSAYEQYF.

The chain is built from TRBV12-3 or TRBV12-4 and TRBJ1-2; D may be TRBD1 (5 bases). V was trimmed by 1 base and J by 4 bases, leaving 10 bases between them. The CDR3 is made up of 14 amino acids. In DNA form, the CDR3 reads TGTGCCAGCAGTTTAGGGGGCTACAGCTATGGCTACACCTTC. Translating it yields CASSLGGYSYGYTF.

Concerning this clonotype itself: A read error may produce the germline difference seen at one junction end. This chain uses TRBV20-1 with TRBJ1-2, with D possibly TRBD1 on 6 matching bases. The CDR3 has 13 amino acids. Germline CDR1 reads DFQATT; CDR2 reads SNEGSKA (reference sequence). The CDR3 nucleotides read TGCAGTGCTAGCAGGACAGCTAACTATGGCTGCACCTTC. It specifies CSASRTANYGCTF.

The CDR3 sequence: CASTARRETAYEQYF. CDR3 DNA sequence: TGTGCCAGCACCGCCCGCCGGGAGACAGCCTACGAGCAGTACTTC. This chain connects TRBV7-2 to TRBJ2-7, with D perhaps TRBD2 (6 bases). Germline V lookup: CDR1 SGHTA, CDR2 FQGNSA. V lost 7 bases and J 2 bases, leaving 18 bases between the germline ends. The CDR3 loop spans 15 amino acids.

V gene TRBV6-1 combines with J gene TRBJ1-6; 10 bases align to TRBD1. CDR3 length equals 15 residues. Germline CDR1 reads MNHNS; CDR2 reads SASEGT. The J segment lost 7 bases and the V segment lost 6 bases, leaving 6 bases of the junction unmatched. CDR3 in DNA: TGTGCCAGCAGAGTTGGGACAGGGGAGAATTCACCCCTCCACTTT. Translated: CASRVGTGENSPLHF.

The gene calls are TRBV20-1 and TRBJ2-3, with 8 nucleotides matching TRBD2. Germline V gene sequence: CDR1 DFQATT, CDR2 SNEGSKA (reference sequence). J was trimmed by 3 bases and V by 1 base; bases with no gene match: 9. The CDR3 is made up of 16 amino acids. The CDR3 sequence is CSARAGGARWTDTQYF. As DNA, the CDR3 is TGCAGTGCTAGAGCGGGGGGGGCCCGTTGGACAGATACGCAGTATTTT.

This clonotype was picked up one time. The chain couples TRBV4-3 to TRBJ2-5; D ambiguous. The length of the CDR3 is 15 residues. V lost 3 bases, J lost 4 bases, and 15 bases lay in between. Per germline, CDR1 LGHNA and CDR2 YSLEER. As DNA, the CDR3 is TGCGCCAGCAGCCAGATTCAGGCCGTCGGAGAGACCCAGTACTTC. This translates into CASSQIQAVGETQYF.

V usage is TRBV7-9 and J usage is TRBJ2-3, with 7 positions matching TRBD2. Germline V CDR1 and CDR2: SEHNR, FQNEAQ (reference sequence). CDR3 length: 16 amino acids. Unmatched junction bases numbered 14, after V lost 2 bases and J lost 9 bases. CDR3 loop: CASSLSWTRGGETQYF. CDR3 in DNA: TGTGCCAGCAGCTTAAGCTGGACACGGGGAGGGGAAACGCAGTATTTT.